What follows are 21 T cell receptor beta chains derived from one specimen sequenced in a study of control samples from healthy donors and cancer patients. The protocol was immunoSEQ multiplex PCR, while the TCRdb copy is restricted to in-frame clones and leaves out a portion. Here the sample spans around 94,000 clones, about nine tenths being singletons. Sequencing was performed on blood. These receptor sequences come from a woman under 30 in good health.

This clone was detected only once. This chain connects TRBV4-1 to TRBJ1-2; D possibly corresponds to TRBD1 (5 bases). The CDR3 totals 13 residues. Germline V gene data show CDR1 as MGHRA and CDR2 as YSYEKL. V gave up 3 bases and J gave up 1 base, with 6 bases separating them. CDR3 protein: CASSHQGNYGYTF. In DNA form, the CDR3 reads TGCGCCAGCAGCCACCAGGGTAACTATGGCTACACCTTC.

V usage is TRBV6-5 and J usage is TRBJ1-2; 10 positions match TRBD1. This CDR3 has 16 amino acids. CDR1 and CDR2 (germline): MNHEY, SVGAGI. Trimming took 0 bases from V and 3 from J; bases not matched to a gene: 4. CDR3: CASSYSTGGADYGYTF. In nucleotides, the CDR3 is TGTGCCAGCAGTTACTCGACAGGGGGCGCGGACTATGGCTACACCTTC.

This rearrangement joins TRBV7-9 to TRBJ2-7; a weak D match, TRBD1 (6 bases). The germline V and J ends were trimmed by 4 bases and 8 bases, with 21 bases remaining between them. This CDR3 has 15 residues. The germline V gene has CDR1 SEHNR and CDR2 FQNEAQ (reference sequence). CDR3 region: CASSSLLGANGKQYF. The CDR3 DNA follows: TGTGCCAGCAGCTCCCTCTTGGGGGCGAATGGAAAGCAGTACTTC.

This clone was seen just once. CDR3 loop: CASSPDRGRENGYTF. Here the CDR3 DNA reads TGTGCCAGCAGCCCTGACAGGGGGCGCGAGAATGGCTACACCTTC. The gene calls are TRBV7-9 and TRBJ1-2; 10 bases agree with TRBD1. The CDR3 has 15 residues. V gave up 5 bases and J gave up 6 bases; unmatched junction bases: 9. CDR1 and CDR2 from the germline V gene are SEHNR and FQNEAQ (reference sequence).

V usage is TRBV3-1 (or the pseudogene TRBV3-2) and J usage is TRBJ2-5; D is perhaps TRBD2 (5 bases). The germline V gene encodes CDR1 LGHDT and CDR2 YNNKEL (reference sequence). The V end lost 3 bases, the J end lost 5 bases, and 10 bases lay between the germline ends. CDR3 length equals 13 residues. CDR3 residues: CASSHGRGETQYF. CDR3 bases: TGTGCCAGCAGCCACGGCAGAGGGGAGACCCAGTACTTC.

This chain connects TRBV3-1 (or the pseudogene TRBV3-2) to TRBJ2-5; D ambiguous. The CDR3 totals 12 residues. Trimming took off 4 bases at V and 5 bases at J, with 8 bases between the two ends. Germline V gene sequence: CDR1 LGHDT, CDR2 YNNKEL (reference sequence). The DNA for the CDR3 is TGTGCCAGCAGCCCGACAAGGGAGACCCAGTACTTC. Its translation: CASSPTRETQYF.

The CDR3 loop reads CASSQDRVSYEQYF. CDR3 sequence (DNA): TGTGCCAGCAGCCAGGACAGGGTGTCCTACGAGCAGTACTTC. The V call is TRBV7-8, the J call TRBJ2-7, with TRBD1 matching 8 bases. This CDR3 has 14 amino acids. Germline CDR1 SGHVS, CDR2 FQNEAQ. V shed 5 bases and J 1 base; nucleotides not matched to a gene: 4.

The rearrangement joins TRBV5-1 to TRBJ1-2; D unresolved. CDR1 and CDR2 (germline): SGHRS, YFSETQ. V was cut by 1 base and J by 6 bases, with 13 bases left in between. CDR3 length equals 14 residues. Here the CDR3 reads CASSLSAGSDGYTF. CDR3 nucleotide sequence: TGCGCCAGCAGCTTGAGTGCGGGGTCTGATGGCTACACCTTC.

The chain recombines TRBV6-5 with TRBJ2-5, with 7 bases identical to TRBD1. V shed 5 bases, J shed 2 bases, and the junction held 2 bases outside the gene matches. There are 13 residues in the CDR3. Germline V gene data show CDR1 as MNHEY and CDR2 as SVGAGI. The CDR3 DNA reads TGTGCCAGCAGTCCGACAGGGCAAGAGACCCAGTACTTC. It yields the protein CASSPTGQETQYF.

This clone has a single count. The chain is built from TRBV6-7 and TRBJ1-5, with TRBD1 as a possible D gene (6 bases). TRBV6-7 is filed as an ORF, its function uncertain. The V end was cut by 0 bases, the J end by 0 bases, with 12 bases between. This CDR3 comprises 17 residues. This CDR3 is CASSYSGAENSNQPQHF. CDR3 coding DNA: TGTGCCAGCAGTTACTCGGGGGCGGAAAATAGCAATCAGCCCCAGCATTTT.

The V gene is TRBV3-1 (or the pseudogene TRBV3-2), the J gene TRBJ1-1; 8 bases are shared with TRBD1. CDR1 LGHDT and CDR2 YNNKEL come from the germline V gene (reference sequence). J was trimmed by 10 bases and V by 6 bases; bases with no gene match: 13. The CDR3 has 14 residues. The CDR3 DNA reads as TGTGCCAGCAGGACCGAGGAGACAGGGGCCCTAGCTTTCTTT. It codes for CASRTEETGALAFF.

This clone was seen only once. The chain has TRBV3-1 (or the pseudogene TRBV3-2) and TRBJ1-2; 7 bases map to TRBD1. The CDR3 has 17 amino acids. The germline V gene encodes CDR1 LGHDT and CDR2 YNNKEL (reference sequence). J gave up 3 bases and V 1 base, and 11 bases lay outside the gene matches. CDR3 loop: CASSQVGGDRRDYGYTF. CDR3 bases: TGTGCCAGCAGCCAAGTTGGGGGGGACAGACGCGACTATGGCTACACCTTC.

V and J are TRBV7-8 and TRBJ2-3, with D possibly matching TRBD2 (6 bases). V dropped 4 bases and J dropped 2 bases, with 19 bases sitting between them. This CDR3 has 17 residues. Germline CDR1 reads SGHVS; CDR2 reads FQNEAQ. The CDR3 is CASSSLGFGGATDTQYF. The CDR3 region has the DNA TGTGCCAGCAGCTCCCTAGGCTTTGGCGGGGCCACAGATACGCAGTATTTT. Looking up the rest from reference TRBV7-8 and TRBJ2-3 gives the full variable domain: GAGVSQSPRYKVAKRGQDVALRCDPISGHVSLFWYQQALGQGPEFLTYFQNEAQLDKSGLPSDRFFAERPEGSVSTLKIQRTQQEDSAVYLCASSSLGFGGATDTQYFGPGTRLTVL.

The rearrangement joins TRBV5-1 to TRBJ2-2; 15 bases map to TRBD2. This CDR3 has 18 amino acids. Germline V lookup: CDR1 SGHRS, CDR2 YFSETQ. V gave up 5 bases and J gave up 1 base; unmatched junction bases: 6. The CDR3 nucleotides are TGCGCCAGCAGTCCCGGGACTAGCGGGGGGCAGAACACCGGGGAGCTGTTTTTT. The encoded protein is CASSPGTSGGQNTGELFF. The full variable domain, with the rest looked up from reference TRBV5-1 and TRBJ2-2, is KAGVTQTPRYLIKTRGQQVTLSCSPISGHRSVSWYQQTPGQGLQFLFEYFSETQRNKGNFPGRFSGRQFSNSRSEMNVSTLELGDSALYLCASSPGTSGGQNTGELFFGEGSRLTVL.

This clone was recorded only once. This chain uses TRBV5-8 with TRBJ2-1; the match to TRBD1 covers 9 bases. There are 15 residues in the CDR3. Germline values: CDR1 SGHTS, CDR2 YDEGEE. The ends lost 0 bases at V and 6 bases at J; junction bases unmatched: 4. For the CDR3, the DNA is TGTGCCAGCAGCTTGGGGACAGGGGTGTTCAATGAGCAGTTCTTC. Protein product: CASSLGTGVFNEQFF.

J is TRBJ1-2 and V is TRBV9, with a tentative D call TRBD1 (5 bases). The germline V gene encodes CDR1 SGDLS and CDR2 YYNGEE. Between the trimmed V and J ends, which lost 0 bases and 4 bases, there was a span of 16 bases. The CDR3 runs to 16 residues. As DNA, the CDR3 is TGTGCCAGCAGCGTAGACCTCCGACAGCCAGGCTATGGCTACACCTTC. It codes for CASSVDLRQPGYGYTF.

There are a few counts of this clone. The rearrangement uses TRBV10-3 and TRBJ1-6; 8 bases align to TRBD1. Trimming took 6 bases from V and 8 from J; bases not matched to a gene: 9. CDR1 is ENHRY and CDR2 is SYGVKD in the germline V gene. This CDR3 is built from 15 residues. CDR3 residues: CAIRTLPTGDSPLHF. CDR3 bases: TGTGCCATCAGGACCCTCCCGACAGGGGATTCACCCCTCCACTTT.

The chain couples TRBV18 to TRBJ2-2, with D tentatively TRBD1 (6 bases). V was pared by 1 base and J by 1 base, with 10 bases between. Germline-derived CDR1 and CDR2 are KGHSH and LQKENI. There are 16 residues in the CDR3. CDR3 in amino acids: CASSPRTGMNTGELFF. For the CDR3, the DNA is TGTGCCAGCTCACCACGAACAGGGATGAACACCGGGGAGCTGTTTTTT.

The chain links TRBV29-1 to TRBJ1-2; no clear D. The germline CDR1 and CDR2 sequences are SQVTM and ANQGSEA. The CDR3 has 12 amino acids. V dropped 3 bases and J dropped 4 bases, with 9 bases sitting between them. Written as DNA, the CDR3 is TGCAGCGTTGAGGGTAAGCCCTATGGCTACACCTTC. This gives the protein CSVEGKPYGYTF.

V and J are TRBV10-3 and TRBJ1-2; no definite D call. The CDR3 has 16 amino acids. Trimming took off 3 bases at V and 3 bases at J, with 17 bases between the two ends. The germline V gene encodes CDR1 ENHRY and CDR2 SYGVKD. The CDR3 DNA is TGTGCCATCAGTGACCCCTTCCTGGGAAAGGACTATGGCTACACCTTC. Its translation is CAISDPFLGKDYGYTF.

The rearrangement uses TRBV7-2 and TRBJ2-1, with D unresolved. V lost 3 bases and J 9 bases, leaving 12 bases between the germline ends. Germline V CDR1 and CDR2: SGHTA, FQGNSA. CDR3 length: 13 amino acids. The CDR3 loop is CASSLLVSSEQFF. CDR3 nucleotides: TGTGCCAGCAGCTTGCTAGTGAGCAGTGAGCAGTTCTTC. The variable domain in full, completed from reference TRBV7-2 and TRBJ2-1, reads GAGVSQSPSNKVTEKGKDVELRCDPISGHTALYWYRQSLGQGLEFLIYFQGNSAPDKSGLPSDRFSAERTGGSVSTLTIQRTQQEDSAVYLCASSLLVSSEQFFGPGTRLTVL.